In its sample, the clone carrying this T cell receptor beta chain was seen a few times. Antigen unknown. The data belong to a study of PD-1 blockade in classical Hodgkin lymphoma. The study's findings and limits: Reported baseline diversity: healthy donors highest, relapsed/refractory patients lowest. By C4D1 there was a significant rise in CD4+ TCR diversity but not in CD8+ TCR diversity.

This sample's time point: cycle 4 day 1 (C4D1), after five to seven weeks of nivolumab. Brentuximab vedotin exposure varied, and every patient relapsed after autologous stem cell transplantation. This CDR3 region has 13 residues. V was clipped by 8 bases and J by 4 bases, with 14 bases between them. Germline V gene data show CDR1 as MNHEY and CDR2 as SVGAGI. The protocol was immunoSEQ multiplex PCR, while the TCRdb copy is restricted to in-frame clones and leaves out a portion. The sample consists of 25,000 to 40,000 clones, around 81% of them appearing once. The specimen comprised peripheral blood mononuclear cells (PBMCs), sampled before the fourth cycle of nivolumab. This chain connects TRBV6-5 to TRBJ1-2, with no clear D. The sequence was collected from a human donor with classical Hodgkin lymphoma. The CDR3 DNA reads TGTGCCAGCTCGAGACTGAGCGGCTATGGCTACACCTTC. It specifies CASSRLSGYGYTF.